These 32 T cell receptor beta chains came from one sample sequenced in a study of blood T cell repertoires in COVID-19. Method: immunoSEQ multiplex PCR; TCRdb's copy keeps in-frame clones and lacks some. Among 200,000 to 250,000 clones listed, more than 65% were seen once. The sequenced sample was peripheral blood. The receptors originated from a man aged 45 to 65 with active or convalescent COVID-19.

The DNA for the CDR3 is TGTGCCAGCAGCTTCGACAGGGCCCGCCAAGAGACCCAGTACTTC. It is translated as CASSFDRARQETQYF. The chain links TRBV2 to TRBJ2-5; TRBD1 matches 7 bases. Looked up from germline, CDR1 is SNHLY and CDR2 is FYNNEI. The trim removed 6 bases at V and 1 base at J, leaving 8 bases unmatched. The CDR3 runs 15 residues. The full variable domain, its missing parts supplied by reference TRBV2 and TRBJ2-5, is EPEVTQTPSHQVTQMGQEVILRCVPISNHLYFYWYRQILGQKVEFLVSFYNNEISEKSEIFDDQFSVERPDGSNFTLKIRSTKLEDSAMYFCASSFDRARQETQYFGPGTRLLVL.

The chain combines TRBV2 with TRBJ1-6, with 8 bases lining up with TRBD1. CDR1 is SNHLY, CDR2 FYNNEI, per germline. The CDR3 extends over 15 amino acids. The junction had 3 bases not matched to a gene; V was cut back by 3 bases and J by 5 bases. The CDR3 protein is CASSDSTGDNSPLHF. In nucleotides, the CDR3 is TGTGCCAGCAGTGATTCGACAGGGGATAATTCACCCCTCCACTTT.

This sequence joins TRBV29-1 and TRBJ2-1; 8 positions agree with TRBD2. This CDR3 has 17 residues. Losses at the gene ends were 0 bases for V and 1 base for J; bases not matched to a gene: 8. The germline gives CDR1 SQVTM, CDR2 ANQGSEA. The CDR3 loop is CSVEDPASGSSYNEQFF. CDR3 coding DNA: TGCAGCGTTGAAGATCCGGCTAGCGGGTCTTCCTACAATGAGCAGTTCTTC.

J is TRBJ2-5 and V is TRBV11-3, with a possible D match to TRBD2 (5 bases). The germline V gene has CDR1 SGHNT and CDR2 YENEEA. With 5 bases removed from V and 5 bases from J, the gap between germline ends came to 18 bases. CDR3 size: 15 residues. CDR3 bases: TGTGCCAGCAGCCCCCGGGTAGCGAAGGACGAGACCCAGTACTTC. This sequence encodes CASSPRVAKDETQYF.

The chain uses TRBV11-3 and TRBJ1-1; no clear D gene. Between the trimmed V and J ends, which lost 0 bases and 11 bases, there was a span of 10 bases. CDR3 size: 12 residues. The germline V gene has CDR1 SGHNT and CDR2 YENEEA. CDR3 residues: CASSLDGDVAFF. The DNA of the CDR3 is TGTGCCAGCAGCTTAGACGGGGATGTGGCTTTCTTT.

This rearrangement joins TRBV5-5 to TRBJ2-1; 10 bases are a match to TRBD2. J lost 5 bases, V lost 0 bases, and 5 bases had no gene match. The germline V gene has CDR1 SGHKS and CDR2 YYEKEE (reference sequence). The CDR3 covers 16 residues. The CDR3 DNA reads as TGTGCCAGCAGCTTGGGGTGGCTAGCGGGGGACAATGAGCAGTTCTTC. Its protein is CASSLGWLAGDNEQFF.

The chain employs TRBV19 and TRBJ1-1; tentative D call: TRBD1 (5 bases). V lost 7 bases to trimming and J lost 0 bases, with 12 bases between them. This CDR3 is 14 amino acids long. Germline V lookup: CDR1 LNHDA, CDR2 SQIVND (reference sequence). The CDR3 nucleotides read TGTGCCAGTAACCTTGGGACTTTGAACACTGAAGCTTTCTTT. Encoded protein: CASNLGTLNTEAFF. Complete variable domain (other parts from reference TRBV19 and TRBJ1-1): DGGITQSPKYLFRKEGQNVTLSCEQNLNHDAMYWYRQDPGQGLRLIYYSQIVNDFQKGDIAEGYSVSREKKESFPLTVTSAQKNPTAFYLCASNLGTLNTEAFFGQGTRLTVV.

A single count supports this clone. The chain joins TRBV11-3 to TRBJ2-1; 7 positions agree with TRBD2. J gave up 8 bases and V 2 bases, and 0 bases lay outside the gene matches. The CDR3 has 12 residues. From germline, CDR1 is SGHNT and CDR2 YENEEA. The CDR3 is CASSLRGDEQFF. As DNA, the CDR3 is TGTGCCAGCAGCTTACGGGGGGATGAGCAGTTCTTC. The full variable domain, with the rest looked up from reference TRBV11-3 and TRBJ2-1, is EAGVVQSPRYKIIEKKQPVAFWCNPISGHNTLYWYLQNLGQGPELLIRYENEEAVDDSQLPKDRFSAERLKGVDSTLKIQPAELGDSAVYLCASSLRGDEQFFGPGTRLTVL.

This chain uses TRBV5-1 with TRBJ2-7; 7 nucleotides line up with TRBD2. The CDR3 contains 14 residues. With V trimmed by 2 bases and J by 4 bases, 6 bases remained unmatched. The germline CDR1 and CDR2 sequences are SGHRS and YFSETQ. The CDR3 loop is CASSLRAGIYEQYF. The DNA of the CDR3 is TGCGCCAGCAGCTTACGAGCGGGGATATACGAGCAGTACTTC.

V gene TRBV4-3 combines with J gene TRBJ2-3; D gene ambiguous. Germline assignment: CDR1 LGHNA and CDR2 YSLEER. The CDR3 has 13 amino acids. Trimming removed 3 bases from V and 6 bases from J, with 10 bases in between. CDR3: CASSHGPRDTQYF. As DNA, the CDR3 is TGCGCCAGCAGCCACGGCCCCAGGGATACGCAGTATTTT.

V usage is TRBV5-1 and J usage is TRBJ2-7, with 7 bases identical to TRBD1. The CDR3 runs 14 residues. Germline CDR1 reads SGHRS; CDR2 reads YFSETQ. With 2 bases clipped from V and 2 bases from J, the junction kept 4 bases outside the gene matches. The CDR3 sequence is CASSLRQGPYEQYV. CDR3 sequence (DNA): TGCGCCAGCAGCTTACGACAGGGCCCCTACGAGCAGTACGTC.

The gene calls are TRBV7-9 and TRBJ1-3, with TRBD1 identical over 9 bases. The CDR3 length is 14 residues. Germline V gene sequence: CDR1 SEHNR, CDR2 FQNEAQ (reference sequence). The ends lost 5 bases at V and 8 bases at J; junction bases unmatched: 7. As DNA, the CDR3 is TGTGCCAGCAGCGAAGCGGACAGGGGCTACACCATATATTTT. This codes for CASSEADRGYTIYF. The full variable domain, rest sourced from reference TRBV7-9 and TRBJ1-3, is DTGVSQNPRHKITKRGQNVTFRCDPISEHNRLYWYRQTLGQGPEFLTYFQNEAQLEKSRLLSDRFSAERPKGSFSTLEIQRTEQGDSAMYLCASSEADRGYTIYFGEGSWLTVV.

The CDR3 DNA reads as TGTGCCAGCAGTTACCTCCCCCAGCGGGAGGGCCTCGGCGAGCAGTTCTTC. It translates to CASSYLPQREGLGEQFF. The rearrangement links TRBV6-2 or TRBV6-3 to TRBJ2-1, with TRBD2 matching 10 bases. The CDR3 loop spans 17 amino acids. V was pared by 2 bases and J by 10 bases, with 14 bases of the junction left unmatched. The germline gives CDR1 MNHEY, CDR2 SVGEGT.

This clone has just one count. The chain has TRBV7-3 and TRBJ1-1, with D tentatively TRBD1 (5 bases). Germline loops: CDR1 SGHTA, CDR2 FQGTGA. The CDR3 runs to 13 residues. Trimming shortened V by 5 bases and J by 2 bases, and 9 bases separated the two germline ends. CDR3 residues: CASSRDYNTEAFF. The DNA for the CDR3 is TGTGCCAGCAGCCGGGACTACAACACTGAAGCTTTCTTT.

A few counts support this clone. The CDR3 loop is CASREGRINQPQHF. The CDR3 bases are TGTGCCAGCAGGGAGGGACGGATAAATCAGCCCCAGCATTTT. The chain employs TRBV28 and TRBJ1-5; the D gene is possibly TRBD1 (5 bases). This CDR3 has 14 amino acids. Germline V lookup: CDR1 MDHEN, CDR2 SYDVKM. Trimming stripped 6 bases from V and 4 bases from J, with 13 bases between.

The V call is TRBV5-1, the J call TRBJ1-2; 8 bases agree with TRBD1. CDR3 size: 16 residues. After removal of 0 bases from V and 7 bases from J, the junction contained 11 bases not matched to a gene. Germline values: CDR1 SGHRS, CDR2 YFSETQ. The CDR3 sequence is CASSLATTTGAFGYTF. Written as DNA, the CDR3 is TGCGCCAGCAGCTTGGCCACTACGACAGGGGCTTTTGGCTACACCTTC.

The rearrangement joins TRBV6-2 or TRBV6-3 to TRBJ2-4; 9 bases line up with TRBD1. The trim removed 4 bases at V and 0 bases at J, leaving 10 bases unmatched. Germline loops: CDR1 MNHEY, CDR2 SVGEGT. The CDR3 spans 18 residues. The CDR3 is CASSSRQGVPLAKNIQYF. CDR3 DNA sequence: TGTGCCAGCAGTTCCCGACAGGGGGTTCCCTTAGCCAAAAACATTCAGTACTTC.

V is TRBV5-6 and J is TRBJ1-6; D is uncertain. V shed 4 bases and J shed 6 bases, with 14 bases lying between them. This CDR3 is built from 15 residues. Per the germline V gene, CDR1 is SGHDT and CDR2 is YYEEEE. CDR3 sequence (DNA): TGTGCCAGCAGCCGGGTGGGCGGGAGTAATTCACCCCTCCACTTT. As protein: CASSRVGGSNSPLHF.

The V call is TRBV11-2, the J call TRBJ1-2; 9 bases line up with TRBD1. The J segment lost 5 bases and the V segment lost 2 bases, leaving 6 bases of the junction unmatched. This CDR3 has 15 amino acids. CDR1 and CDR2 (germline): SGHAT, FQNNGV. Written as DNA, the CDR3 is TGTGCCAGCAGCTTAAAGGGGACAGGGCTATATGGCTACACCTTC. It specifies CASSLKGTGLYGYTF.

V is TRBV5-1 and J is TRBJ1-5; TRBD1 might be the D (5 bases). Trimming left V 0 bases short and J 7 bases short, with 14 bases between. Germline V lookup: CDR1 SGHRS, CDR2 YFSETQ. The CDR3 is 15 residues long. The CDR3 bases are TGCGCCAGCAGCTTGGACACAGGTTCCGGGCAGCCCCAGCATTTT. Amino acid sequence: CASSLDTGSGQPQHF.

This rearrangement joins TRBV29-1 to TRBJ1-2; D possibly corresponds to TRBD1 (5 bases). CDR1 is SQVTM and CDR2 is ANQGSEA in the germline V gene. This CDR3 is 9 amino acids long. Deletions cut 4 bases from V and 8 bases from J, with 5 bases between. CDR3 sequence (DNA): TGCAGCGTTGGGGGCGGCTACACCTTC. Amino acids: CSVGGGYTF.

V gene TRBV6-1 combines with J gene TRBJ2-3; 9 bases line up with TRBD2. The V and J ends lost 1 base and 5 bases, in that order; junction bases with no gene match: 7. CDR1 MNHNS and CDR2 SASEGT come from the germline V gene. The CDR3 contains 16 residues. The CDR3 DNA reads as TGTGCCAGCAGTGAAGGGCGGGAGGGACCACAAGATACGCAGTATTTT. Its protein product is CASSEGREGPQDTQYF.

The genes are TRBV7-6 and TRBJ2-3, with TRBD2 matching 10 bases. CDR1 and CDR2 (germline): SGHVS, FNYEAQ. Unmatched junction bases numbered 8, after V lost 3 bases and J lost 2 bases. The length of the CDR3 is 17 residues. Here the CDR3 DNA reads TGTGCCAGCAGCTTTCCCCCTAGCGGGGGATTCACAGATACGCAGTATTTT. Amino acid sequence: CASSFPPSGGFTDTQYF.

The chain has TRBV7-2 and TRBJ2-1, with TRBD2 matching over 10 bases. V shed 5 bases, J shed 3 bases, and the junction held 4 bases outside the gene matches. The CDR3 has 15 residues. Germline lookup yields CDR1 SGHTA and CDR2 FQGNSA. The CDR3 protein is CASSPTSGIYNEQFF. The CDR3 region has the DNA TGTGCCAGCAGCCCTACTAGCGGGATCTACAATGAGCAGTTCTTC. The variable domain in full, with the rest retrieved from reference TRBV7-2 and TRBJ2-1, is GAGVSQSPSNKVTEKGKDVELRCDPISGHTALYWYRQSLGQGLEFLIYFQGNSAPDKSGLPSDRFSAERTGGSVSTLTIQRTQQEDSAVYLCASSPTSGIYNEQFFGPGTRLTVL.

The chain employs TRBV7-6 and TRBJ2-2; 9 nucleotides match TRBD1. The CDR3 loop spans 16 amino acids. V was clipped by 1 base and J by 3 bases; unmatched bases: 3. Per germline, CDR1 SGHVS and CDR2 FNYEAQ. CDR3 amino acids: CASSLVGTGYTGELFF. The CDR3 coding sequence is TGTGCCAGCAGCTTAGTTGGGACAGGGTACACCGGGGAGCTGTTTTTT.

V is TRBV18 and J is TRBJ2-1; D might be TRBD1 (6 bases). V was pared by 6 bases and J by 2 bases, with 14 bases between. Germline CDR1 and CDR2: KGHSH and LQKENI. The CDR3 loop spans 15 amino acids. The CDR3 reads CASSPAGATYNEQFF. Here the CDR3 DNA reads TGTGCCAGCTCCCCCGCAGGGGCCACCTACAATGAGCAGTTCTTC.

The chain joins TRBV9 to TRBJ2-7, with 10 bases aligning to TRBD2. The CDR3 covers 14 residues. The trim removed 7 bases at V and 4 bases at J, leaving 8 bases unmatched. Germline V gene lookup returns CDR1 SGDLS and CDR2 YYNGEE. CDR3 coding DNA: TGTGCCAGCTTTACTCCGGGACTAGCGTACGAGCAGTACTTC. Translated: CASFTPGLAYEQYF.

The rearrangement joins TRBV5-1 to TRBJ2-1; 7 nucleotides match TRBD2. Germline CDR1 and CDR2: SGHRS and YFSETQ. The CDR3 runs to 15 residues. Germline trimming cut 4 bases from V and 3 bases from J; bases unmatched to any gene: 7. CDR3 protein: CASSPDSGIYNEQFF. The DNA for the CDR3 is TGCGCCAGCAGCCCCGACAGCGGGATCTACAATGAGCAGTTCTTC.

V is TRBV19 and J is TRBJ2-1, with 7 bases fitting TRBD2. The ends lost 4 bases at V and 5 bases at J; junction bases unmatched: 11. Germline V gives CDR1 LNHDA, CDR2 SQIVND (reference sequence). The CDR3 is made up of 16 amino acids. The CDR3 loop is CASSTRDGTINNEQFF. The DNA for the CDR3 is TGTGCCAGTAGTACACGAGACGGGACTATAAACAATGAGCAGTTCTTC.

J is TRBJ2-2 and V is TRBV28; 9 bases fit TRBD2. CDR3 length equals 17 residues. Germline CDR1 MDHEN, CDR2 SYDVKM. The J segment lost 6 bases and the V segment lost 7 bases, leaving 15 bases of the junction unmatched. The CDR3 spells CASTTSLAGGLSGELFF. CDR3 nucleotides: TGTGCCAGCACCACTAGCTTGGCGGGAGGGCTTTCCGGGGAGCTGTTTTTT. Full variable domain (rest looked up from reference TRBV28 and TRBJ2-2): DVKVTQSSRYLVKRTGEKVFLECVQDMDHENMFWYRQDPGLGLRLIYFSYDVKMKEKGDIPEGYSVSREKKERFSLILESASTNQTSMYLCASTTSLAGGLSGELFFGEGSRLTVL.

The genes are TRBV5-1 and TRBJ2-6; D gene unclear. The V and J ends lost 0 bases and 4 bases respectively, with 5 bases between them. The CDR3 runs to 14 residues. Germline CDR1 SGHRS, CDR2 YFSETQ. The CDR3 DNA reads TGCGCCAGCAGCTTGGCCCCAGGGGCCAACGTCCTGACTTTC. Amino acid sequence: CASSLAPGANVLTF.

J is TRBJ1-1 and V is TRBV28, with TRBD1 matching 8 bases. Losses at the gene ends were 5 bases for V and 7 bases for J; bases not matched to a gene: 9. The CDR3 is 14 amino acids. Germline V gene lookup returns CDR1 MDHEN and CDR2 SYDVKM. CDR3 region: CASSEADRGGEAFF. The CDR3 DNA is TGTGCCAGCAGTGAAGCCGACAGGGGCGGTGAAGCTTTCTTT.